Sequencing of this T cell receptor (beta chain) was carried out in a study of CXCR4 blockade with PD-1 therapy in pancreatic cancer. Libraries were prepared by immunoSEQ multiplex PCR; TCRdb keeps only in-frame clonotypes and omits some of them. Of approximately 5,900 clones detected, 35% appear once; the ten largest clones hold around 12%. CDR1 is SQVTM, CDR2 ANQGSEA, per germline. Trimming cost V 7 bases and J 8 bases; bases outside gene matches: 9. This CDR3 comprises 13 residues. The rearrangement joins TRBV29-1 to TRBJ1-4; 8 nucleotides align to TRBD1. The source material was tumor tissue. The sequence was obtained from a human donor with pancreatic ductal adenocarcinoma. The CDR3 here is CSATTGVGEKLFF. The CDR3 nucleotides read TGCAGCGCCACGACAGGGGTGGGGGAAAAACTGTTTTTT.